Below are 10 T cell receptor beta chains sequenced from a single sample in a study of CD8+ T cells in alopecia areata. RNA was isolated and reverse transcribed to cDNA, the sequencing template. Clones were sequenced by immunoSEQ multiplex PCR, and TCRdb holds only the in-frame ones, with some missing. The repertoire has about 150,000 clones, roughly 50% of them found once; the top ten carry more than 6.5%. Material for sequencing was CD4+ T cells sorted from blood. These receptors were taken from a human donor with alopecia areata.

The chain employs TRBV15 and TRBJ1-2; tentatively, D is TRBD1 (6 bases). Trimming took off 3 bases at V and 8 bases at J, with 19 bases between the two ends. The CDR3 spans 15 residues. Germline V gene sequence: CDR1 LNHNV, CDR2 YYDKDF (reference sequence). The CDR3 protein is CATSSPERGISGYTF. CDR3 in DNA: TGTGCCACCAGCAGCCCGGAGAGGGGGATCTCCGGCTACACCTTC.

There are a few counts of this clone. The CDR3 here is CASSTSPGGANVLTF. The CDR3 DNA sequence: TGTGCCAGCAGCACCTCCCCCGGTGGGGCCAACGTCCTGACTTTC. This chain links TRBV7-8 with TRBJ2-6; no definite D call. The CDR3 has 15 residues. CDR1 is SGHVS and CDR2 is FQNEAQ in the germline V gene. The V end lost 5 bases, the J end lost 3 bases, and 11 bases lay between the germline ends.

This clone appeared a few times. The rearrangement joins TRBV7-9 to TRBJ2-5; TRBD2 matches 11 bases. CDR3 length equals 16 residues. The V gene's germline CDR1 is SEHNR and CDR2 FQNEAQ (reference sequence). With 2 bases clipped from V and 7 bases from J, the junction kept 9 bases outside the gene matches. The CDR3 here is CASSLLAGGPARTQYF. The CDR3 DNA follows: TGTGCCAGCAGCTTACTAGCGGGAGGACCGGCACGGACCCAGTACTTC.

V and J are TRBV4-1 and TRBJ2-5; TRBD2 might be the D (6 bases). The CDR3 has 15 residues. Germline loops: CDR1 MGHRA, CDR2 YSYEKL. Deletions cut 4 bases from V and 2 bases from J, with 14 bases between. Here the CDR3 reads CASSRDASGQETQYF. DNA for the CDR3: TGCGCCAGCAGCCGCGACGCCAGCGGGCAAGAGACCCAGTACTTC.

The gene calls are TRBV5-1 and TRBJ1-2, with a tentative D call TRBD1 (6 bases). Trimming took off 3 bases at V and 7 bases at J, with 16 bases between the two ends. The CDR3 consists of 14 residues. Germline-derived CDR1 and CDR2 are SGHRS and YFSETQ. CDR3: CASSWDPTGSGYTF. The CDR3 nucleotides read TGCGCCAGCAGCTGGGACCCTACAGGGAGTGGCTACACCTTC.

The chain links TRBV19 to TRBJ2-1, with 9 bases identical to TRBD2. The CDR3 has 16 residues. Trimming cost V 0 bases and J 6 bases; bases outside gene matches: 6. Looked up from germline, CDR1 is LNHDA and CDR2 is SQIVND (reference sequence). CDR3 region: CASSIDAGGPSNEQFF. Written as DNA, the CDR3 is TGTGCCAGTAGTATAGATGCGGGAGGGCCTTCCAATGAGCAGTTCTTC.

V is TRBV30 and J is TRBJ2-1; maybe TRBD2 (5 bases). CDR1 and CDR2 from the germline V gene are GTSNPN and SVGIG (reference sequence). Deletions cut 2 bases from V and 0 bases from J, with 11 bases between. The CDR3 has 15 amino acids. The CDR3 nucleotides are TGTGCCTGGAGTCCCTACGGAGGCTCCTACAATGAGCAGTTCTTC. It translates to CAWSPYGGSYNEQFF.

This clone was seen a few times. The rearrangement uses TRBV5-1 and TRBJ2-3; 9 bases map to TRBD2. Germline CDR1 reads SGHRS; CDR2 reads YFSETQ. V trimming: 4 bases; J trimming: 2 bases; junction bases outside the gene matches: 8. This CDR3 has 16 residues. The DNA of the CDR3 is TGCGCCAGCAGCCCCTCTCTAGCGGGATCCACAGATACGCAGTATTTT. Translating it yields CASSPSLAGSTDTQYF.

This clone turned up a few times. In DNA form, the CDR3 reads TGTGCCTGGAGTGTACCGTACCCCTCAGATACGCAGTATTTT. It translates to CAWSVPYPSDTQYF. The chain couples TRBV30 to TRBJ2-3; D ambiguous. Germline assignment: CDR1 GTSNPN and CDR2 SVGIG (reference sequence). This CDR3 is 14 amino acids long. Deletions cut 0 bases from V and 4 bases from J, with 11 bases between.

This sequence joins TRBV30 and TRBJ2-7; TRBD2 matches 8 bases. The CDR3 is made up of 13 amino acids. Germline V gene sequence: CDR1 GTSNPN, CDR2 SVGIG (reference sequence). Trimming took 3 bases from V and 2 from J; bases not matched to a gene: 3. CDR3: CAWSLAGPYEQYF. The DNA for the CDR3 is TGTGCCTGGAGCTTAGCGGGACCCTACGAGCAGTACTTC.